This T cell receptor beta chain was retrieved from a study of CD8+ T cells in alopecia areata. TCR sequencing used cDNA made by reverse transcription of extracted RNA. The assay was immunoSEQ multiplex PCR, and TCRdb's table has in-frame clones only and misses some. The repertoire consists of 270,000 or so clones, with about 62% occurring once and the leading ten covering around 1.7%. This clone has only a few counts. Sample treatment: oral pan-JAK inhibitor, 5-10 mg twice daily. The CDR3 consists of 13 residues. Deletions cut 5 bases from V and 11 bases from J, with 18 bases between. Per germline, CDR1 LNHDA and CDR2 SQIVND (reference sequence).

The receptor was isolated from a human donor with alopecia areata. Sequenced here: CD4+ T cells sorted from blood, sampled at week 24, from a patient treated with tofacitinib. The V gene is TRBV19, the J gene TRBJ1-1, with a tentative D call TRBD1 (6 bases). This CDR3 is CASSSHSGGAAFF. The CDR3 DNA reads TGTGCCAGTAGTTCCCATTCTGGGGGCGCCGCTTTCTTT. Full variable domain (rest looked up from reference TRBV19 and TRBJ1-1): DGGITQSPKYLFRKEGQNVTLSCEQNLNHDAMYWYRQDPGQGLRLIYYSQIVNDFQKGDIAEGYSVSREKKESFPLTVTSAQKNPTAFYLCASSSHSGGAAFFGQGTRLTVV.